Listed here are 21 T cell receptor beta chains from one sample, sequenced in a study of blood T cell repertoires in COVID-19. The method was immunoSEQ multiplex PCR; TCRdb's version includes in-frame clones alone and lacks a portion of them. The sample includes 60,000 to 75,000 clones, 88% seen only once; the top ten take roughly 5.5%. Sequencing was performed on peripheral blood. The source of these receptors is a human donor in a cohort sampled during active COVID-19.

The chain uses TRBV7-6 and TRBJ2-1; the match to TRBD2 covers 12 bases. This CDR3 contains 16 residues. CDR1 is SGHVS, CDR2 FNYEAQ, per germline. V shed 1 base and J 4 bases; nucleotides not matched to a gene: 2. The CDR3 sequence is CASSLGLAGDYNEQFF. CDR3 in DNA: TGTGCCAGCAGCTTAGGACTAGCGGGGGATTACAATGAGCAGTTCTTC.

The chain recombines TRBV3-1 (or the pseudogene TRBV3-2) with TRBJ2-5; tentatively, D is TRBD2 (5 bases). Deletions cut 4 bases from V and 5 bases from J, with 26 bases between. Germline V lookup: CDR1 LGHDT, CDR2 YNNKEL (reference sequence). The CDR3 runs to 18 residues. CDR3 residues: CASSRRGLWGADWETQYF. DNA of the CDR3: TGTGCCAGCAGCCGGCGTGGGCTGTGGGGAGCTGATTGGGAGACCCAGTACTTC.

The chain combines TRBV7-6 with TRBJ2-3; possibly TRBD1 for D (5 bases). CDR1 and CDR2 (germline): SGHVS, FNYEAQ. V was shortened by 5 bases and J by 4 bases, with 7 bases between the two germline ends. This CDR3 region has 12 residues. The CDR3: CASSGRADTQYF. CDR3 bases: TGTGCCAGCAGCGGCAGGGCAGATACGCAGTATTTT.

This chain uses TRBV19 with TRBJ1-2; no clear D gene. The CDR3 length is 12 residues. Germline loops: CDR1 LNHDA, CDR2 SQIVND (reference sequence). Trimming took 6 bases from V and 1 from J, leaving 6 bases between them. CDR3 bases: TGTGCCAGTAGCGGGAGTAACTATGGCTACACCTTC. The encoded protein is CASSGSNYGYTF.

This clone appeared a single time. J is TRBJ2-1 and V is TRBV10-2, with 13 bases lining up with TRBD2. Germline trimming cut 7 bases from V and 8 bases from J; bases unmatched to any gene: 11. Germline V CDR1 and CDR2: WSHSY, SAAADI. CDR3 length: 16 residues. The CDR3 protein is CASNPGLAGDIDEQFF. The CDR3, as DNA: TGCGCCAGCAACCCCGGACTAGCGGGAGATATAGATGAGCAGTTCTTC.

The J gene is TRBJ2-2, the V gene TRBV27; TRBD1 matches 11 bases. Unmatched junction bases numbered 8, after V lost 5 bases and J lost 6 bases. CDR1 is MNHEY and CDR2 is SMNVEV in the germline V gene (reference sequence). This CDR3 contains 16 residues. CDR3 bases: TGTGCCAGCAGTGTCCGGGACAGGGGGATGGCCGGGGAGCTGTTTTTT. It specifies CASSVRDRGMAGELFF.

This clone appeared a single time. J is TRBJ1-2 and V is TRBV15, with a tentative D call TRBD1 (6 bases). Trimming cost V 0 bases and J 7 bases, with 12 bases left between them. The germline V gene has CDR1 LNHNV and CDR2 YYDKDF (reference sequence). The CDR3 sequence is 14 residues long. Written as DNA, the CDR3 is TGTGCCACCAGCAGAGACGCAGGGGCGGGTGGCTACACCTTC. This translates into CATSRDAGAGGYTF. Filled out from reference TRBV15 and TRBJ1-2, the complete variable domain reads DAMVIQNPRYQVTQFGKPVTLSCSQTLNHNVMYWYQQKSSQAPKLLFHYYDKDFNNEADTPDNFQSRRPNTSFCFLDIRSPGLGDTAMYLCATSRDAGAGGYTFGSGTRLTVV.

The CDR3 DNA reads TGTGCCTGGTCCCTTTTGGCAGGGAACACTGAAGCTTTCTTT. Encoded protein: CAWSLLAGNTEAFF. The chain employs TRBV30 and TRBJ1-1; D unresolved. Germline V lookup: CDR1 GTSNPN, CDR2 SVGIG (reference sequence). This CDR3 region has 14 residues. V was cut by 5 bases and J by 1 base, with 14 bases left in between.

The chain has TRBV19 and TRBJ1-5, with 8 bases lining up with TRBD1. J lost 2 bases, V lost 8 bases, and 8 bases had no gene match. Germline CDR1 is LNHDA and CDR2 is SQIVND (reference sequence). CDR3 length equals 15 residues. DNA of the CDR3: TGTGCCAGTGGGGAGACAGGGGACGGCAATCAGCCCCAGCATTTT. Its translation is CASGETGDGNQPQHF.

The genes are TRBV2 and TRBJ1-2, with D unresolved. CDR1 and CDR2 (germline): SNHLY, FYNNEI. V gave up 5 bases and J gave up 0 bases, with 10 bases separating them. The length of the CDR3 is 14 residues. The CDR3 is CASSKGSSNYGYTF. The CDR3 region has the DNA TGTGCCAGCAGTAAAGGGAGTTCTAACTATGGCTACACCTTC.

The chain recombines TRBV27 with TRBJ2-1, with D hard to call. CDR3 length equals 15 residues. With 5 bases removed from V and 0 bases from J, the gap between germline ends came to 11 bases. Looked up from germline, CDR1 is MNHEY and CDR2 is SMNVEV (reference sequence). The CDR3, as DNA: TGTGCCAGCAGTACGACACTGAGCTCCTACAATGAGCAGTTCTTC. Its protein is CASSTTLSSYNEQFF.

This chain connects TRBV2 to TRBJ1-5; D is perhaps TRBD1 (5 bases). The CDR3 consists of 13 residues. Germline values: CDR1 SNHLY, CDR2 FYNNEI. V was trimmed by 7 bases and J by 3 bases, leaving 10 bases between them. The CDR3 reads CASNLRVNQPQHF. In nucleotides, the CDR3 is TGTGCCAGCAATCTCAGGGTCAATCAGCCCCAGCATTTT.

The chain couples TRBV25-1 to TRBJ2-7; perhaps TRBD2 as D (6 bases). Germline assignment: CDR1 MGHDK and CDR2 SYGVNS. V dropped 3 bases and J dropped 5 bases, with 17 bases sitting between them. The CDR3 is 15 residues long. This CDR3 reads CASSDSRERGNEQYF. CDR3 in DNA: TGTGCCAGCAGTGATAGTCGGGAGCGAGGGAACGAGCAGTACTTC.

The chain combines TRBV18 with TRBJ1-2; D unresolved. The V gene's germline CDR1 is KGHSH and CDR2 LQKENI. The CDR3 runs 13 residues. Trimming removed 3 bases at V and 2 bases at J, with 7 bases between. In nucleotides, the CDR3 is TGTGCCAGCTCACCGGAGGCGAACTATGGCTACACCTTC. Amino acid sequence: CASSPEANYGYTF.

The chain employs TRBV5-4 and TRBJ2-2, with D possibly being TRBD2 (5 bases). CDR3 length equals 17 residues. Deletions cut 4 bases from V and 0 bases from J, with 16 bases between. CDR1 is SGHNT, CDR2 YYREEE, per germline (reference sequence). The CDR3 DNA sequence: TGTGCCAGCAGCATCGACGGGGTGGGGACGAACACCGGGGAGCTGTTTTTT. This translates into CASSIDGVGTNTGELFF.

J is TRBJ1-1 and V is TRBV2; D unresolved. The length of the CDR3 is 13 residues. Trimming stripped 6 bases from V and 4 bases from J, with 12 bases between. Per the germline V gene, CDR1 is SNHLY and CDR2 is FYNNEI. The CDR3 nucleotides read TGTGCCAGCAGCCGTACCTTGAGCACTGAAGCTTTCTTT. As protein: CASSRTLSTEAFF.

The gene calls are TRBV5-4 and TRBJ2-2, with TRBD2 identical over 15 bases. The length of the CDR3 is 17 residues. CDR1 and CDR2 from the germline V gene are SGHNT and YYREEE (reference sequence). Trimming took 4 bases from V and 5 from J; bases not matched to a gene: 6. CDR3 protein: CASSPGLAGGGTGELFF. CDR3 in DNA: TGTGCCAGCAGCCCGGGACTAGCGGGGGGAGGGACCGGGGAGCTGTTTTTT.

This chain links TRBV18 with TRBJ1-5; maybe TRBD1 (6 bases). The CDR3 runs 18 residues. The germline V and J ends were trimmed by 1 base and 0 bases, with 16 bases remaining between them. Germline CDR1 reads KGHSH; CDR2 reads LQKENI. CDR3 region: CASSPLGQESYSNQPQHF. As DNA, the CDR3 is TGTGCCAGCTCACCACTGGGACAAGAAAGTTATAGCAATCAGCCCCAGCATTTT.

The chain uses TRBV5-1 and TRBJ2-7, with TRBD1 identical over 8 bases. V trimming: 0 bases; J trimming: 6 bases; junction bases outside the gene matches: 14. Germline V gene data show CDR1 as SGHRS and CDR2 as YFSETQ. CDR3 length: 17 amino acids. Here the CDR3 reads CASSLVPYPGGLGEQYF. The DNA for the CDR3 is TGCGCCAGCAGCTTGGTGCCCTACCCAGGGGGCTTAGGCGAGCAGTACTTC.

V is TRBV5-4 and J is TRBJ2-1; D unresolved. This CDR3 region has 15 residues. The V gene lost 1 base and the J gene lost 4 bases, with 12 bases spanning the gap. CDR1 SGHNT and CDR2 YYREEE come from the germline V gene (reference sequence). This chain's CDR3 is CASSLIEVGYNEQFF. Here the CDR3 DNA reads TGTGCCAGCAGCTTGATTGAGGTGGGTTACAATGAGCAGTTCTTC.

CDR3 amino acids: CASSTGTETQPQHF. The CDR3 DNA follows: TGTGCCAGCAGCACCGGGACAGAGACGCAGCCCCAGCATTTT. The chain couples TRBV7-8 to TRBJ1-5; 7 nucleotides align to TRBD1. CDR3 length equals 14 residues. The V segment lost 5 bases and the J segment 7 bases; nucleotides outside the gene matches: 8. Per the germline V gene, CDR1 is SGHVS and CDR2 is FQNEAQ.